These 15 T cell receptor beta chains were sequenced from one sample in a study of T-cell memory formation after mild COVID-19 (dated by TCRdb to the early 2020s). Preparation of the library involved 5' RACE. Sequenced on an Illumina NovaSeq 6000. Through fastp at Q25 and MiXCR, TCRdb rebuilt clones from the public reads, retaining in-frame beta chains. Every CDR3 protein is listed once, alongside the most common genes and DNA of its rows. Across this sample there are more than 110,000 distinct CDR3 sequences, with under 30% seen only once. The ten biggest clones cover approximately 25% of the sample. The sequenced sample consisted of PBMCs or a T cell subset sorted from them (not recorded which). The receptor set was obtained from an adult woman who had mild COVID-19 (a few samples of this study predate the infection). The sample titles of this study are shuffled in the database, so cell type and time point are left out; the donor was told from shared clones.

This clonotype was recorded many times. The CDR3 DNA reads TGTGCCAGCAGCCCACTAGCGGGAGAGAGAGAGACCCAGTACTTC. This translates into CASSPLAGERETQYF. The chain has TRBV7-9 and TRBJ2-5, with 11 bases fitting TRBD2. Germline V lookup: CDR1 SEHNR, CDR2 FQNEAQ (reference sequence). CDR3 length: 15 residues. With V trimmed by 5 bases and J by 4 bases, 6 bases remained unmatched.

This clonotype was seen more than once but under ten times. The V and J genes are TRBV7-9 and TRBJ2-7; D gene ambiguous. The germline gives CDR1 SEHNR, CDR2 FQNEAQ (reference sequence). CDR3 length: 13 amino acids. The V end lost 1 base, the J end lost 4 bases, and 8 bases lay between the germline ends. CDR3 nucleotide sequence: TGTGCCAGCAGCTTAGATTCGCGATACGAGCAGTACTTC. This codes for CASSLDSRYEQYF.

This clonotype was observed a single time. This chain uses TRBV7-8 with TRBJ2-3; 9 bases line up with TRBD1. The CDR3 totals 18 residues. Looked up from germline, CDR1 is SGHVS and CDR2 is FQNEAQ. After removal of 4 bases from V and 3 bases from J, the junction contained 14 bases not matched to a gene. CDR3 protein: CASSSSTPGQGKTDTQYF. CDR3 coding DNA: TGTGCCAGCAGCTCATCTACCCCCGGACAGGGGAAGACAGATACGCAGTATTTT.

The rearrangement joins TRBV9 to TRBJ2-7; possibly TRBD2 for D (6 bases). The CDR3 loop spans 13 amino acids. Between the trimmed V and J ends, which lost 3 bases and 5 bases, there was a span of 12 bases. Germline CDR1 is SGDLS and CDR2 is YYNGEE. This CDR3 reads CASSAGGWDEQYF. Written as DNA, the CDR3 is TGTGCCAGCAGCGCCGGGGGTTGGGACGAGCAGTACTTC.

V usage is TRBV28 and J usage is TRBJ2-1; D may correspond to TRBD1 or TRBD2 (6 bases each). Germline V gives CDR1 MDHEN, CDR2 SYDVKM. This CDR3 contains 14 residues. As DNA, the CDR3 is TGTGCAACACGCAAGGGGGAGGAATCGAATGAGCAGTTCTTC. Translated: CATRKGEESNEQFF.

The chain is built from TRBV4-1 and TRBJ2-7; possibly TRBD1 for D (5 bases). Germline CDR1 is MGHRA and CDR2 is YSYEKL. The CDR3 is made up of 13 amino acids. Trimming took off 3 bases at V and 0 bases at J, with 6 bases between the two ends. The CDR3 bases are TGCGCCAGCAGCCACAGGGTCTCCTACGAGCAGTACTTC. Residues: CASSHRVSYEQYF.

This clonotype came up a few times. The rearrangement uses TRBV7-3 and TRBJ2-2, with 14 bases aligning to TRBD2. There are 18 residues in the CDR3. V trimming: 5 bases; J trimming: 0 bases; junction bases outside the gene matches: 5. Germline values: CDR1 SGHTA, CDR2 FQGTGA. The CDR3 is CASSTRTSGGPNTGELFF. CDR3 coding DNA: TGTGCCAGCAGCACTCGGACTAGCGGGGGGCCGAACACCGGGGAGCTGTTTTTT.

This clonotype appeared a few times. The chain is built from TRBV5-1 and TRBJ1-1; tentatively, D is TRBD1 (6 bases). The V gene's germline CDR1 is SGHRS and CDR2 YFSETQ. The CDR3 consists of 13 residues. V lost 4 bases, J lost 5 bases, and 12 bases lay in between. The CDR3 region has the DNA TGCGCCAGCAGCATTGGACAGTTGACTGAAGCTTTCTTT. This encodes CASSIGQLTEAFF.

This clonotype has ten or more counts. The chain recombines TRBV27 with TRBJ1-1; D call uncertain. Germline V CDR1 and CDR2: MNHEY, SMNVEV (reference sequence). V lost 6 bases to trimming and J lost 5 bases, with 7 bases between them. The CDR3 sequence is 11 residues long. The CDR3 loop reads CASSVGTEAFF. CDR3 nucleotide sequence: TGTGCCAGCAGCGTCGGGACTGAAGCTTTCTTT.

The rearrangement links TRBV20-1 to TRBJ1-2; 7 bases are shared with TRBD1. Trimming cost V 0 bases and J 9 bases; bases outside gene matches: 16. The CDR3 is 16 amino acids. Looked up from germline, CDR1 is DFQATT and CDR2 is SNEGSKA (reference sequence). The DNA of the CDR3 is TGCAGTGCTAGAGAGCCCCAAGGGGGCGACCTCGGAAGCTACACCTTC. Amino acids: CSAREPQGGDLGSYTF.

V usage is TRBV7-8 and J usage is TRBJ1-2; 8 bases are a match to TRBD1. V shed 3 bases, J shed 8 bases, and the junction held 17 bases outside the gene matches. The CDR3 length is 17 residues. Germline loops: CDR1 SGHVS, CDR2 FQNEAQ. In DNA, the CDR3 is TGTGCCAGCAGCTTCACAGGGGGAAGTGGGGAAAGTGGAGGCTACACCTTC. Its protein product is CASSFTGGSGESGGYTF.

The sample holds a few counts of this clonotype. This chain joins TRBV12-3 or TRBV12-4 and TRBJ2-2; D uncertain. The CDR3 totals 14 residues. The V end lost 6 bases, the J end lost 1 base, and 9 bases lay between the germline ends. The CDR3 protein is CASRATVNTGELFF. In nucleotides, the CDR3 is TGTGCCAGCAGAGCGACGGTGAACACCGGGGAGCTGTTTTTT.

V and J are TRBV9 and TRBJ2-3; 9 bases align to TRBD2. V trimming: 4 bases; J trimming: 3 bases; junction bases outside the gene matches: 3. The CDR3 is 14 amino acids. Germline CDR1 reads SGDLS; CDR2 reads YYNGEE. This CDR3 reads CASSPSGTTDTQYF. For the CDR3, the DNA is TGTGCCAGCAGCCCTAGCGGGACTACAGATACGCAGTATTTT. The full variable domain, with the rest looked up from reference TRBV9 and TRBJ2-3, is DSGVTQTPKHLITATGQRVTLRCSPRSGDLSVYWYQQSLDQGLQFLIQYYNGEERAKGNILERFSAQQFPDLHSELNLSSLELGDSALYFCASSPSGTTDTQYFGPGTRLTVL.

This clonotype occurred a few times. The chain has TRBV7-3 and TRBJ2-2; tentatively, D is TRBD2 (5 bases). From germline, CDR1 is SGHTA and CDR2 FQGTGA. V was pared by 2 bases and J by 3 bases, with 7 bases between. The CDR3 loop spans 14 amino acids. CDR3 loop: CASSLSGDTGELFF. CDR3 bases: TGTGCCAGCAGCTTATCCGGGGACACCGGGGAGCTGTTTTTT.

There are many counts of this clonotype. The chain couples TRBV6-5 to TRBJ2-2; D call uncertain. The germline V gene encodes CDR1 MNHEY and CDR2 SVGAGI. V lost 2 bases, J lost 7 bases, and 8 bases lay in between. The CDR3 runs 13 residues. The CDR3 region is CASSYGNVGELFF. The CDR3 DNA is TGTGCCAGCAGTTACGGGAACGTCGGGGAGCTGTTTTTT.